Shown below are 27 T cell receptor beta chains from a single sample sequenced in a study of vaccination and CD4 T cells after COVID-19. With the Oncomine TCR Beta short-read assay, DNA from cultured CD4+ T cells was sequenced. Cultures of CD4+ T cells served as the source for extracting genomic DNA. Using its own MiXCR run on the PCR reads, TCRdb lists one record per CDR3 protein. The top ten clones hold 27% of a sample with thousands of distinct CDR3 sequences, around 30% of them seen once. Which antigens these TCRs recognize remains unknown. The treatment here: roughly ten-day PBMC culture with coronavirus spike peptide pools or control peptides (ViraFEST assay). Prior to the COVID-19 pandemic (2011-2018), the unexposed donor's CD4+ T cells were collected. The sequencing sample was made of CD4+ T cells from blood, cultured in vitro. The receptors were sampled from a human donor in good health.

This clonotype has only a few counts. One end of the junction fails to match germline, which may point to a read error. The chain combines TRBV7-7 with TRBJ2-5; perhaps TRBD1 as D (5 bases). CDR1 SSHAT and CDR2 FNYEAQ come from the germline V gene (reference sequence). The CDR3 runs 15 residues. CDR3 in amino acids: CASSLAPDRQETQYF. The CDR3 coding sequence is TGTGCTAGCAGCTTAGCTCCTGACAGACAAGAGACCCAGTACTTC.

The chain is built from TRBV6-2 or TRBV6-3 and TRBJ1-1; no reliable D call. The CDR3 contains 13 residues. Germline CDR1 is MNHEY and CDR2 is SVGEGT. Trimming shortened V by 7 bases and J by 5 bases, and 14 bases separated the two germline ends. In nucleotides, the CDR3 is TGTGCCAGCACACTAGGAATAGGGACTGAAGCTTTCTTT. As protein: CASTLGIGTEAFF.

This clonotype was counted only a few times. This chain connects TRBV19 to TRBJ1-2; 10 bases line up with TRBD1. The CDR3 has 15 residues. CDR1 and CDR2 (germline): LNHDA, SQIVND (reference sequence). The V and J ends lost 7 bases and 6 bases, in that order; junction bases with no gene match: 11. The CDR3 DNA reads TGTGCCAGTAAGGGGGACAGGGGACCTCTCCATGGCTACACCTTC. Translating it yields CASKGDRGPLHGYTF.

The chain combines TRBV5-1 with TRBJ1-2; 10 bases fit TRBD1. V lost 3 bases to trimming and J lost 8 bases; unmatched junction nucleotides: 7. Germline V gives CDR1 SGHRS, CDR2 YFSETQ. This CDR3 region has 14 residues. CDR3 region: CASSSGTGAWGYTF. The CDR3 DNA is TGCGCCAGCAGCTCCGGGACAGGGGCATGGGGCTACACCTTC.

The rearrangement joins TRBV20-1 to TRBJ2-7; D tentatively reads TRBD1 or TRBD2 (5 bases each). The CDR3 runs 13 residues. V was clipped by 0 bases and J by 8 bases, with 14 bases between them. The germline V gene has CDR1 DFQATT and CDR2 SNEGSKA (reference sequence). Written as DNA, the CDR3 is TGCAGTGCTAGAGATCTGAGGGGCGTTAAGCAGTACTTC. It is translated as CSARDLRGVKQYF.

This clonotype has more than one count but fewer than ten. The gene calls are TRBV20-1 and TRBJ2-7; D might be TRBD2 (5 bases). CDR3 length equals 10 residues. With 7 bases removed from V and 5 bases from J, the gap between germline ends came to 9 bases. The germline CDR1 and CDR2 sequences are DFQATT and SNEGSKA (reference sequence). The CDR3 here is CSGRYDEQYF. The CDR3 bases are TGCAGTGGGAGGTACGACGAGCAGTACTTC.

The V and J genes are TRBV7-9 and TRBJ1-1; D is perhaps TRBD1 (6 bases). This CDR3 has 15 amino acids. Between the trimmed V and J ends, which lost 3 bases and 1 base, there was a span of 12 bases. Per germline, CDR1 SEHNR and CDR2 FQNEAQ (reference sequence). In nucleotides, the CDR3 is TGTGCCAGCAGCTTTGGCCCGACAGGGAACACTGAAGCTTTCTTT. It is translated as CASSFGPTGNTEAFF.

This chain joins TRBV20-1 and TRBJ2-3, with D perhaps TRBD1 (5 bases). The CDR3 extends over 16 amino acids. Trimming left V 5 bases short and J 2 bases short, with 20 bases between. Germline lookup yields CDR1 DFQATT and CDR2 SNEGSKA (reference sequence). The CDR3 region is CSAEKTGFPITDTQYF. In DNA, the CDR3 is TGCAGTGCTGAGAAAACAGGTTTCCCAATCACAGATACGCAGTATTTT.

This clonotype was detected only a few times. V is TRBV15 and J is TRBJ2-2, with TRBD2 as a possible D gene (6 bases). Trimming took 4 bases from V and 5 from J, leaving 20 bases between them. The CDR3 has 17 residues. Per germline, CDR1 LNHNV and CDR2 YYDKDF (reference sequence). The CDR3 nucleotides read TGTGCCACCAGCACAGGGCCTCTTGGGGCGGGGACCGGGGAGCTGTTTTTT. The encoded protein is CATSTGPLGAGTGELFF.

This clonotype turned up a few times. The rearrangement uses TRBV11-2 and TRBJ1-1; 7 nucleotides agree with TRBD1. The germline V gene encodes CDR1 SGHAT and CDR2 FQNNGV. The CDR3 covers 15 residues. V trimming: 6 bases; J trimming: 4 bases; junction bases outside the gene matches: 11. CDR3 region: CASRRYGTAGTEAFF. The CDR3 DNA is TGTGCCAGCAGAAGATACGGGACAGCGGGCACTGAAGCTTTCTTT.

Only a few counts were recorded for this clonotype. The J gene is TRBJ1-5, the V gene TRBV6-2 or TRBV6-3; 8 bases map to TRBD1. The junction had 10 bases not matched to a gene; V was cut back by 4 bases and J by 5 bases. The CDR3 contains 16 residues. CDR1 MNHEY and CDR2 SVGEGT come from the germline V gene. CDR3 residues: CASSSPGQEADQPQHF. The CDR3 DNA reads as TGTGCCAGCAGTTCACCGGGACAGGAAGCCGATCAGCCCCAGCATTTT.

This clonotype was seen a handful of times. The chain is built from TRBV2 and TRBJ2-7, with 8 bases fitting TRBD2. Trimming at V came to 3 bases and at J to 4 bases, leaving 5 bases not matched to a gene. There are 14 residues in the CDR3. The germline CDR1 and CDR2 sequences are SNHLY and FYNNEI. CDR3 amino acids: CASSDQLAEYEQYF. CDR3 bases: TGTGCCAGCAGTGACCAACTAGCGGAGTACGAGCAGTACTTC.

This clonotype showed up just a few times. The chain uses TRBV18 and TRBJ1-5; D unclear. V was pared by 3 bases and J by 11 bases, with 17 bases between. The CDR3 is 14 amino acids. In germline, CDR1 is KGHSH, CDR2 LQKENI. The DNA of the CDR3 is TGTGCCAGCTCACCGTCGGCCCCCCCCGGGGCCCAGCATTTT. This sequence encodes CASSPSAPPGAQHF.

The gene calls are TRBV7-2 and TRBJ1-6; D gene uncertain. The germline V gene encodes CDR1 SGHTA and CDR2 FQGNSA. The V gene lost 1 base and the J gene lost 7 bases, with 14 bases spanning the gap. The CDR3 contains 16 residues. CDR3 in DNA: TGTGCCAGCAGCTTAGATTTGAGGGCGGGGAATTCACCCCTCCACTTT. It is translated as CASSLDLRAGNSPLHF.

The genes are TRBV7-8 and TRBJ2-1; D gene ambiguous. CDR3 length equals 14 residues. V was cut by 1 base and J by 4 bases, with 8 bases left in between. In germline, CDR1 is SGHVS, CDR2 FQNEAQ. In DNA form, the CDR3 reads TGTGCCAGCAGCTTAGAGCACACTTACAATGAGCAGTTCTTC. This codes for CASSLEHTYNEQFF. The full variable domain, in which reference TRBV7-8 and TRBJ2-1 provide the parts outside the CDR3, is GAGVSQSPRYKVAKRGQDVALRCDPISGHVSLFWYQQALGQGPEFLTYFQNEAQLDKSGLPSDRFFAERPEGSVSTLKIQRTQQEDSAVYLCASSLEHTYNEQFFGPGTRLTVL.

The chain couples TRBV7-3 to TRBJ1-3; D not certain. In germline, CDR1 is SGHTA, CDR2 FQGTGA. The CDR3 has 15 amino acids. Deletions cut 2 bases from V and 0 bases from J, with 8 bases between. The CDR3: CASSLSPNSGNTIYF. Written as DNA, the CDR3 is TGTGCCAGCAGCTTATCGCCAAACTCTGGAAACACCATATATTTT.

The chain uses TRBV20-1 and TRBJ1-4; D is ambiguous. Germline assignment: CDR1 DFQATT and CDR2 SNEGSKA (reference sequence). The CDR3 extends over 11 amino acids. The V gene lost 3 bases and the J gene lost 8 bases, with 7 bases spanning the gap. This chain's CDR3 is CSARRREKLFF. DNA of the CDR3: TGCAGTGCTAGGAGGAGAGAAAAACTGTTTTTT.

The chain recombines TRBV7-2 with TRBJ2-7; 11 nucleotides match TRBD2. The CDR3 is made up of 15 amino acids. The ends lost 5 bases at V and 3 bases at J; junction bases unmatched: 6. CDR1 and CDR2 from the germline V gene are SGHTA and FQGNSA. CDR3 sequence: CASSRGGTSGYEQYF. In DNA form, the CDR3 reads TGTGCCAGCAGCCGGGGGGGGACTAGCGGCTACGAGCAGTACTTC.

This clonotype appeared a few times. CDR3 protein: CSARGLAGAYNEQFF. The CDR3 DNA is TGCAGTGCTAGAGGGCTAGCGGGAGCCTACAATGAGCAGTTCTTC. The V call is TRBV20-1, the J call TRBJ2-1; TRBD2 aligns across 10 bases. The germline V gene encodes CDR1 DFQATT and CDR2 SNEGSKA (reference sequence). The junction had 2 bases not matched to a gene; V was cut back by 1 base and J by 2 bases. The CDR3 length is 15 residues.

The V and J genes are TRBV20-1 and TRBJ2-1; the D gene is possibly TRBD2 (5 bases). The CDR3 runs to 15 residues. Trimming left V 2 bases short and J 8 bases short, with 19 bases between. Looked up from germline, CDR1 is DFQATT and CDR2 is SNEGSKA (reference sequence). The DNA of the CDR3 is TGCAGTGCTAGAAAATCAGGAGGTCCAGGCGATGAGCAGTTCTTC. This translates into CSARKSGGPGDEQFF.

The V gene is TRBV20-1, the J gene TRBJ2-7, with a tentative D call TRBD1 (6 bases). Germline loops: CDR1 DFQATT, CDR2 SNEGSKA (reference sequence). The CDR3 length is 13 residues. V lost 5 bases and J 2 bases, leaving 13 bases between the germline ends. The CDR3 loop reads CSAGLQGTYEQYF. CDR3 in DNA: TGCAGTGCTGGGCTCCAGGGGACCTACGAGCAGTACTTC.

This clonotype was found once. The chain couples TRBV18 to TRBJ2-7, with TRBD2 as a possible D gene (5 bases). The CDR3 length is 13 residues. CDR1 is KGHSH and CDR2 is LQKENI in the germline V gene. V shed 8 bases and J shed 1 base, with 12 bases lying between them. CDR3 loop: CASRGTASYEQYF. The CDR3 bases are TGTGCCAGCCGGGGAACGGCATCCTACGAGCAGTACTTC.

V usage is TRBV28 and J usage is TRBJ2-1, with D unresolved. The CDR3 runs 15 residues. Trimming pared 7 bases from V and 2 bases from J, leaving 15 bases between. Germline V gene lookup returns CDR1 MDHEN and CDR2 SYDVKM. The chain's CDR3 is CASTTAWDTYNEQFF. The CDR3 coding sequence is TGTGCCAGCACTACCGCCTGGGATACCTACAATGAGCAGTTCTTC.

For the CDR3, the DNA is TGCGCCAGCAGCCCTACGGGACAGGCCTCTGGGGCCAACGTCCTGACTTTC. Translation gives CASSPTGQASGANVLTF. V usage is TRBV5-1 and J usage is TRBJ2-6; TRBD1 agrees at 8 bases. The CDR3 has 17 residues. After removal of 4 bases from V and 0 bases from J, the junction contained 6 bases not matched to a gene. Germline V gene lookup returns CDR1 SGHRS and CDR2 YFSETQ.

The sample holds a few counts of this clonotype. The chain's CDR3 is CATSDFRGYEQYF. DNA of the CDR3: TGTGCCACCAGTGATTTCAGGGGATACGAGCAGTACTTC. The chain combines TRBV24-1 with TRBJ2-7, with D tentatively TRBD1 (6 bases). CDR1 and CDR2 from the germline V gene are KGHDR and SFDVKD. This CDR3 is built from 13 residues. Trimming cost V 1 base and J 4 bases, with 7 bases left between them.

V gene TRBV7-2 combines with J gene TRBJ2-2, with TRBD1 matching over 8 bases. Losses at the gene ends were 5 bases for V and 3 bases for J; bases not matched to a gene: 11. The germline gives CDR1 SGHTA, CDR2 FQGNSA. The CDR3 loop spans 17 amino acids. The CDR3 loop reads CASSPLPGQVDTGELFF. In DNA, the CDR3 is TGTGCCAGCAGCCCCCTTCCGGGACAGGTGGACACCGGGGAGCTGTTTTTT.

Only a few counts were recorded for this clonotype. This chain connects TRBV20-1 to TRBJ1-1; TRBD1 might be the D (6 bases). With 1 base removed from V and 6 bases from J, the gap between germline ends came to 12 bases. Germline assignment: CDR1 DFQATT and CDR2 SNEGSKA (reference sequence). The CDR3 extends over 13 amino acids. This chain's CDR3 is CSARVVRGAEAFF. The CDR3 DNA reads as TGCAGTGCTAGAGTTGTCAGGGGAGCTGAAGCTTTCTTT.